A selection of T cell receptor beta chains follows, all from one sample in a study of response to subunit inactivated influenza vaccine. Using its own MiXCR run on the RT-PCR reads, TCRdb lists one record per CDR3 protein. The table has over 800,000 distinct CDR3 sequences, around 20% seen once. The source material was PBMCs from blood, sampled roughly 5 days after vaccination. These receptors were taken from a man in his forties or fifties who received an inactivated influenza vaccine. CDR3s include the opening cysteine and the closing phenylalanine or tryptophan. Each record gives: V gene, clone size, D gene, J gene, CDR3 DNA, CDR3 protein. The D gene is left open where the match is weak. Clone size, where shown, is once, few, many, or a class for clones that have expanded.

V: TRBV6-5; size: -; D: -; J: TRBJ2-7; DNA: TGTGCCAGCAGTTATTCGGCCAGGGACCTTTCCTACGAGCAGTACTTC; CDR3: CASSYSARDLSYEQYF
V: TRBV7-3; size: few; D: TRBD1; J: TRBJ2-4; DNA: TGTGCCAGCAGCCCGGAAGGGACAGGGGCCATTCAGTACTTC; CDR3: CASSPEGTGAIQYF
V: TRBV12-3/TRBV12-4; size: few; D: TRBD1; J: TRBJ2-7; DNA: TGTGCCAGCAGTTTCCAGACAGGGGTCGACTACGAGCAGTACTTC; CDR3: CASSFQTGVDYEQYF
V: TRBV4-3; size: -; D: TRBD2; J: TRBJ2-2; DNA: TGCGCCAGCTCACAGGGACTAGTCGCCGGGGAGCTGTTTTTT; CDR3: CASSQGLVAGELFF
V: TRBV19; size: -; D: -; J: TRBJ1-1; DNA: TGTGCCAGTAGTTCCTTATGGGCTGAAGCTTTCTTT; CDR3: CASSSLWAEAFF
V: TRBV5-5; size: few; D: TRBD1; J: TRBJ1-3; DNA: TGTGCCAGCAGCCAAATCTGGGACAGGGCTGGAAACACCATATATTTT; CDR3: CASSQIWDRAGNTIYF
V: TRBV3-1; size: -; D: -; J: TRBJ2-1; DNA: TGTGCCAGCAGCCGAGATATTAGCTCTAGGGTCAATGAGCAGTTCTTC; CDR3: CASSRDISSRVNEQFF
V: TRBV5-1; size: -; D: TRBD1; J: TRBJ1-1; DNA: TGCGCCAGCAGCACCGGACAGGGCCGAAGCGCTGAAGCTTTCTTT; CDR3: CASSTGQGRSAEAFF
V: TRBV2; size: many; D: -; J: TRBJ2-1; DNA: TGTGCCAGCAGTGAGTGGAATGAGCAGTTCTTC; CDR3: CASSEWNEQFF
V: TRBV7-2; size: -; D: -; J: TRBJ2-1; DNA: TGTGCCAGCAGCCCCACCCCAGGGCTAGCTGGGAATGAGCAGTTCTTC; CDR3: CASSPTPGLAGNEQFF
V: TRBV12-3/TRBV12-4; size: -; D: TRBD1; J: TRBJ1-2; DNA: TGTGCCAGCAGGAACACAGGGGTGAGCTATGGCTACACCTTC; CDR3: CASRNTGVSYGYTF
V: TRBV7-9; size: few; D: -; J: TRBJ2-5; DNA: TGTGCCAGCAGCCCGAAGCTGTTACAAGAGACCCAGTACTTC; CDR3: CASSPKLLQETQYF
V: TRBV7-2; size: many; D: -; J: TRBJ2-1; DNA: TGTGCCAGCAGCTTACCGGAGTACAATGAGCAGTTCTTC; CDR3: CASSLPEYNEQFF
V: TRBV20-1; size: few; D: -; J: TRBJ1-2; DNA: TGCAGTGCTAGAGTTTCCCTGAGGGTAAACTATGGCTACACCTTC; CDR3: CSARVSLRVNYGYTF
V: TRBV5-1; size: few; D: TRBD1; J: TRBJ1-2; DNA: TGCGCCAGCAGCCCTCCGGGACAGGGAAGAAGTGGCTACACCTTC; CDR3: CASSPPGQGRSGYTF
V: TRBV20-1; size: -; D: -; J: TRBJ1-1; DNA: TGCAGTGCTGCTGACAAGGGACACAACACTGAAGCTTTCTTT; CDR3: CSAADKGHNTEAFF
V: TRBV5-1; size: -; D: -; J: TRBJ2-2; DNA: TGCGCCAGCAGCTCTATATACACCGGGGAGCTGTTTTTT; CDR3: CASSSIYTGELFF
V: TRBV6-1; size: few; D: -; J: TRBJ1-1; DNA: TGTGCCAGCAGTCAACGACGCGGGGGCCGAGACACTGAAGCTTTCTTT; CDR3: CASSQRRGGRDTEAFF
V: TRBV4-1; size: -; D: -; J: TRBJ2-1; DNA: TGCGCCAGCAGCCAAGAGCTAAGGGGGGCCAATGAGCAGTTCTTC; CDR3: CASSQELRGANEQFF
V: TRBV9; size: -; D: -; J: TRBJ1-3; DNA: TGTGCCAGCAGCGTAGGAGGACAGCCTGGAAACACCATATATTTT; CDR3: CASSVGGQPGNTIYF
V: TRBV15; size: few; D: -; J: TRBJ1-6; DNA: TGTGCCACCAGCAGAGATCACGGGGGGAGTTCACCCCTCCACTTT; CDR3: CATSRDHGGSSPLHF
V: TRBV28; size: many; D: -; J: TRBJ2-5; DNA: TGTGCCAGCAGTTTCGGGGGAGTGGAGACCCAGTACTTC; CDR3: CASSFGGVETQYF